The present T cell receptor (beta chain) was sequenced within a study of T cell changes during pregnancy in multiple sclerosis. Sequenced by immunoSEQ multiplex PCR; TCRdb stores in-frame clones only, minus some. The table has 45,000 to 60,000 clones, 70% to 90% seen once. The junction had 8 bases not matched to a gene; V was cut back by 3 bases and J by 4 bases. From germline, CDR1 is SGHVS and CDR2 FQNEAQ. The CDR3 loop spans 16 amino acids. This material consisted of peripheral blood, taken in the first trimester of pregnancy. This clonotype was obtained from a female donor with multiple sclerosis, enrolled in a pregnancy study. V and J are TRBV7-8 and TRBJ2-5; 10 nucleotides line up with TRBD1. The CDR3 DNA is TGTGCCAGCAGCTTTTGGGGGACAGGGGACGGAGAGACCCAGTACTTC. Its protein is CASSFWGTGDGETQYF.